Presented here are 28 T cell receptor beta chains from one specimen sequenced in a study of human T cells and chemical hapten exposure. Time point noted: patch test 3, about 24 weeks after DPC sensitization. As for treatment: therapeutic diphenylcyclopropenone sensitization with weekly scalp DPC. TCRdb used MiXCR to reprocess the RACE reads, holding one entry per CDR3 protein. Here the sample spans tens of thousands of distinct CDR3 sequences, over 8.5% being singletons. The source was whole blood, collected in connection with sensitization to the hapten diphenylcyclopropenone (DPC). All receptors come from a woman between 50 and 59 years old with alopecia areata. Some clones in this sample may be carry-over from other donors' samples.

The genes are TRBV28 and TRBJ2-1; 13 bases are shared with TRBD2. The CDR3 is made up of 13 amino acids. Germline V gene data show CDR1 as MDHEN and CDR2 as SYDVKM. Unmatched junction bases numbered 3, after V lost 10 bases and J lost 6 bases. CDR3 in amino acids: CATGTSGINEQFF. As DNA, the CDR3 is TGTGCCACGGGGACTAGCGGGATCAATGAGCAGTTCTTC. Full variable domain (remainder filled in from reference TRBV28 and TRBJ2-1): DVKVTQSSRYLVKRTGEKVFLECVQDMDHENMFWYRQDPGLGLRLIYFSYDVKMKEKGDIPEGYSVSREKKERFSLILESASTNQTSMYLCATGTSGINEQFFGPGTRLTVL.

There are a few counts of this clonotype. The CDR3 sequence: CASSQRGLPGPDTQYF. CDR3 nucleotide sequence: TGCGCCAGCAGCCAACGGGGACTACCCGGTCCAGATACGCAGTATTTT. The V call is TRBV4-3, the J call TRBJ2-3; TRBD2 agrees at 7 bases. The CDR3 has 16 amino acids. Unmatched junction bases numbered 9, after V lost 2 bases and J lost 4 bases. Germline V lookup: CDR1 LGHNA, CDR2 YSLEER.

This clonotype came up many times. V gene TRBV12-3 or TRBV12-4 combines with J gene TRBJ2-7, with D maybe TRBD2 (6 bases). Deletions cut 4 bases from V and 3 bases from J, with 10 bases between. This CDR3 spans 13 amino acids. DNA for the CDR3: TGTGCCAGCAGTTACGGGAGAGGCTACGAGCAGTACTTC. It yields the protein CASSYGRGYEQYF.

This clonotype was recorded many times. This chain links TRBV11-2 with TRBJ2-1; D not resolved. Germline V gene sequence: CDR1 SGHAT, CDR2 FQNNGV. The CDR3 has 13 residues. With 0 bases removed from V and 7 bases from J, the gap between germline ends came to 7 bases. CDR3 coding DNA: TGTGCCAGCAGCTTAGACTTGAGGAATGAGCAGTTCTTC. This gives the protein CASSLDLRNEQFF.

This clonotype was seen many times. The V and J genes are TRBV4-2 and TRBJ2-5; 7 nucleotides agree with TRBD2. The CDR3 extends over 14 amino acids. Trimming removed 0 bases from V and 5 bases from J; junction bases left unmatched: 3. The V gene's germline CDR1 is LGHNA and CDR2 YNFKEQ. The CDR3 DNA reads as TGTGCCAGCAGCCAAGATCTGGGAGGGGAGACCCAGTACTTC. Its translation is CASSQDLGGETQYF.

This clonotype was recorded many times. The chain is built from TRBV11-2 and TRBJ2-2; D gene unclear. V dropped 1 base and J dropped 5 bases, with 8 bases sitting between them. The CDR3 loop spans 14 amino acids. The germline gives CDR1 SGHAT, CDR2 FQNNGV. The CDR3 region is CASSLVTETGELFF. CDR3 bases: TGTGCCAGCAGCTTAGTCACCGAGACCGGGGAGCTGTTTTTT.

This clonotype was recorded at least ten times. The genes are TRBV7-2 and TRBJ1-5; D remains unclear. CDR3 length: 12 residues. Germline V gene sequence: CDR1 SGHTA, CDR2 FQGNSA. V was clipped by 0 bases and J by 7 bases, with 4 bases between them. Here the CDR3 reads CASSLAGQPQHF. The CDR3, as DNA: TGTGCCAGCAGCTTAGCGGGCCAGCCCCAGCATTTT. The full variable domain, rest sourced from reference TRBV7-2 and TRBJ1-5, is GAGVSQSPSNKVTEKGKDVELRCDPISGHTALYWYRQSLGQGLEFLIYFQGNSAPDKSGLPSDRFSAERTGGSVSTLTIQRTQQEDSAVYLCASSLAGQPQHFGDGTRLSIL.

J is TRBJ1-3 and V is TRBV20-1, with TRBD1 as a possible D gene (6 bases). V lost 5 bases to trimming and J lost 0 bases, with 17 bases between them. This CDR3 comprises 16 residues. Per the germline V gene, CDR1 is DFQATT and CDR2 is SNEGSKA (reference sequence). The CDR3 nucleotides read TGCAGTGCTTTCAGAATGGGGGACATCTCTGGAAACACCATATATTTT. Translated: CSAFRMGDISGNTIYF.

The genes are TRBV20-1 and TRBJ2-3; D remains ambiguous. The germline gives CDR1 DFQATT, CDR2 SNEGSKA (reference sequence). The CDR3 has 16 residues. V lost 0 bases and J 0 bases, leaving 13 bases between the germline ends. The CDR3 nucleotides read TGCAGTGCTAGAGAGCAGGCTATATCCAGCACAGATACGCAGTATTTT. Translating it yields CSAREQAISSTDTQYF.

This clonotype was counted many times. The V and J genes are TRBV20-1 and TRBJ2-7, with 8 bases fitting TRBD1. Germline values: CDR1 DFQATT, CDR2 SNEGSKA (reference sequence). The CDR3 totals 14 residues. V shed 6 bases, J shed 1 base, and the junction held 8 bases outside the gene matches. CDR3 residues: CSASGRGLSYEQYF. The CDR3 region has the DNA TGCAGTGCAAGTGGCAGGGGGCTATCCTACGAGCAGTACTTC.

This clonotype has ten or more counts. The rearrangement uses TRBV10-3 and TRBJ2-5; D may be TRBD2 (6 bases). Trimming shortened V by 6 bases and J by 5 bases, and 19 bases separated the two germline ends. The CDR3 extends over 15 amino acids. CDR1 is ENHRY and CDR2 is SYGVKD in the germline V gene. The CDR3 sequence is CAISDLGRAGETQYF. In nucleotides, the CDR3 is TGTGCCATCAGCGACCTGGGAAGGGCGGGGGAGACCCAGTACTTC.

This clonotype was detected ten times or more. The chain couples TRBV20-1 to TRBJ1-5; a possible D gene is TRBD1 (6 bases). The V gene's germline CDR1 is DFQATT and CDR2 SNEGSKA (reference sequence). V was pared by 3 bases and J by 9 bases, with 15 bases between. This CDR3 is 13 amino acids long. The CDR3 bases are TGCAGTGCTAGTTCCAGGGGCAGTGGGCCCCAGCATTTT. Residues: CSASSRGSGPQHF.

The chain has TRBV28 and TRBJ1-1; D remains ambiguous. CDR3 length equals 17 residues. V lost 2 bases to trimming and J lost 5 bases, with 21 bases between them. From germline, CDR1 is MDHEN and CDR2 SYDVKM. CDR3 nucleotides: TGTGCCAGCAGTTTACGGACCTGGGTACAACGGGGAACTGAAGCTTTCTTT. Its translation is CASSLRTWVQRGTEAFF.

This clonotype was recorded many times. The chain combines TRBV11-2 with TRBJ2-5; 11 bases map to TRBD1. CDR3 length: 15 residues. Germline CDR1 and CDR2: SGHAT and FQNNGV. After removal of 5 bases from V and 5 bases from J, the junction contained 7 bases not matched to a gene. In nucleotides, the CDR3 is TGTGCCAGCAGCCCTTGGACAGGGGGCTTGGAGACCCAGTACTTC. Translating gives CASSPWTGGLETQYF.

In its sample, this clonotype was seen many times. CDR3 sequence: CASSPSSGARTDTQYF. The CDR3 bases are TGCGCCAGCAGCCCTAGTAGCGGGGCGCGCACAGATACGCAGTATTTT. The V and J genes are TRBV5-1 and TRBJ2-3; 8 positions match TRBD2. V trimming: 4 bases; J trimming: 1 base; junction bases outside the gene matches: 8. Per the germline V gene, CDR1 is SGHRS and CDR2 is YFSETQ. This CDR3 region has 16 residues.

The rearrangement joins TRBV3-1 to TRBJ1-5, with unresolved D. Germline lookup yields CDR1 LGHDT and CDR2 YNNKEL (reference sequence). V dropped 4 bases and J dropped 2 bases, with 12 bases sitting between them. CDR3 size: 15 residues. In nucleotides, the CDR3 is TGTGCCAGCAGCCCCCAAATGGGCGGCAATCAGCCCCAGCATTTT. It yields the protein CASSPQMGGNQPQHF.

The chain has TRBV11-2 and TRBJ2-4; D is undetermined. V lost 7 bases and J 8 bases, leaving 9 bases between the germline ends. The CDR3 length is 11 residues. From germline, CDR1 is SGHAT and CDR2 FQNNGV. This CDR3 is CASTQNDIQYF. CDR3 DNA: TGTGCCAGCACGCAAAACGACATTCAGTACTTC.

This chain's CDR3 is CASSSLTGVTEAFF. CDR3 sequence (DNA): TGTGCCAGCAGTTCATTGACAGGGGTCACTGAAGCTTTCTTT. This chain links TRBV6-2 or TRBV6-3 with TRBJ1-1; 8 bases fit TRBD1. The CDR3 runs to 14 residues. Trimming cost V 4 bases and J 4 bases; bases outside gene matches: 5. Per germline, CDR1 MNHEY and CDR2 SVGEGT.

CDR3: CASSLGDLQSNEQFF. As DNA, the CDR3 is TGTGCCAGCAGCTTAGGTGATCTCCAATCTAATGAGCAGTTCTTC. This chain joins TRBV7-9 and TRBJ2-1; D is undetermined. The V end was cut by 1 base, the J end by 7 bases, with 14 bases between. The CDR3 contains 15 residues. Germline lookup yields CDR1 SEHNR and CDR2 FQNEAQ (reference sequence).

V is TRBV3-2 and J is TRBJ2-1; the table's D call, TRBD1, was not checked against the DNA. TRBV3-2 is shown as a pseudogene. This CDR3 comprises 16 residues. The CDR3 nucleotides are TGTGCCAGCAGCCAAGAAGGTGCTCCATTCAGGGGAGAGCAGTTCTTC. Its protein is CASSQEGAPFRGEQFF.

There are many counts of this clonotype. The genes are TRBV2 and TRBJ1-1, with a weak D call TRBD1 (5 bases). V lost 11 bases to trimming and J lost 0 bases, with 22 bases between them. This CDR3 has 16 amino acids. CDR1 and CDR2 from the germline V gene are SNHLY and FYNNEI. Here the CDR3 DNA reads TGTGCCGGAAAGACAGTAACTGAGGGCATGAACACTGAAGCTTTCTTT. This gives the protein CAGKTVTEGMNTEAFF.

This clonotype was seen repeatedly, ten times or more. The chain joins TRBV11-3 to TRBJ2-3, with D possibly called TRBD1 or TRBD2 (5 bases each). CDR1 is SGHNT, CDR2 YENEEA, per germline. The CDR3 length is 17 residues. V dropped 0 bases and J dropped 0 bases, with 13 bases sitting between them. CDR3 region: CASSLDSNGASTDTQYF. CDR3 in DNA: TGTGCCAGCAGCTTAGATTCGAACGGGGCGAGCACAGATACGCAGTATTTT.

This clonotype was seen at least ten times. This sequence joins TRBV13 and TRBJ1-1; D is unresolved. The CDR3 contains 14 residues. V lost 0 bases, J lost 3 bases, and 8 bases lay in between. Germline lookup yields CDR1 PRHDT and CDR2 FYEKMQ (reference sequence). CDR3 residues: CASSLGRQYTEAFF. The CDR3 DNA reads as TGTGCCAGCAGCTTAGGGAGGCAGTACACTGAAGCTTTCTTT.

The rearrangement joins TRBV7-8 to TRBJ2-3, with 9 nucleotides matching TRBD2. Germline assignment: CDR1 SGHVS and CDR2 FQNEAQ. The CDR3 totals 15 residues. Unmatched junction bases numbered 4, after V lost 2 bases and J lost 4 bases. CDR3 in amino acids: CASSLRGREADTQYF. The CDR3 DNA sequence: TGTGCCAGCAGCTTACGCGGGAGGGAGGCAGATACGCAGTATTTT. The full variable domain, rest sourced from reference TRBV7-8 and TRBJ2-3, is GAGVSQSPRYKVAKRGQDVALRCDPISGHVSLFWYQQALGQGPEFLTYFQNEAQLDKSGLPSDRFFAERPEGSVSTLKIQRTQQEDSAVYLCASSLRGREADTQYFGPGTRLTVL.

Only a few counts were recorded for this clonotype. The chain joins TRBV18 to TRBJ1-6; D not certain. V was pared by 3 bases and J by 0 bases, with 12 bases between. The CDR3 totals 17 residues. Per the germline V gene, CDR1 is KGHSH and CDR2 is LQKENI. CDR3 bases: TGTGCCAGCTCACCCCGATCCGGGAGCTCCTATAATTCACCCCTCCACTTT. This encodes CASSPRSGSSYNSPLHF.

This clonotype occurred many times. This CDR3 reads CASSFAGGAGETQYF. The CDR3 DNA reads as TGTGCCAGCAGTTTTGCCGGGGGGGCCGGGGAGACCCAGTACTTC. The V gene is TRBV6-2 or TRBV6-3, the J gene TRBJ2-5; 8 bases are shared with TRBD2. V dropped 4 bases and J dropped 5; count of bases not matched to a gene: 9. CDR3 length equals 15 residues. The V gene's germline CDR1 is MNHEY and CDR2 SVGEGT.

This clonotype was observed at least ten times. The V gene is TRBV20-1, the J gene TRBJ2-3; D may be TRBD1 or TRBD2 (6 bases each). CDR1 and CDR2 (germline): DFQATT, SNEGSKA (reference sequence). This CDR3 region has 12 residues. Trimming pared 5 bases from V and 4 bases from J, leaving 10 bases between. Here the CDR3 reads CSAEGEADTQYF. As DNA, the CDR3 is TGCAGTGCTGAGGGGGAGGCAGATACGCAGTATTTT.

This clonotype has just a few counts. CDR3 in amino acids: CASSYSGPRTGGQPQHF. CDR3 coding DNA: TGTGCCAGCAGTTACAGTGGCCCCCGAACGGGGGGACAGCCCCAGCATTTT. The chain has TRBV6-2 or TRBV6-3 and TRBJ1-5; a possible D gene is TRBD1 (5 bases). The V end was cut by 2 bases, the J end by 7 bases, with 21 bases between. The CDR3 length is 17 residues. Per germline, CDR1 MNHEY and CDR2 SVGEGT.